A single sample gave rise to the 2 T cell receptor beta chains below, sequenced in a study of identical twins. TCRdb recomputed calls from the 5' RACE reads with MiXCR, one row per CDR3 protein. The sample includes 1.5 million to 2 million distinct CDR3 sequences, about 31% of them seen just once. Sequencing input: cord blood. The receptors originated from a newborn girl in good health.

A few counts support this clonotype. The chain employs TRBV7-2 and TRBJ2-5; 8 nucleotides agree with TRBD2. Trimming took 1 base from V and 5 from J; bases not matched to a gene: 6. The length of the CDR3 is 15 residues. The germline V gene encodes CDR1 SGHTA and CDR2 FQGNSA. The CDR3 DNA reads as TGTGCCAGCAGCTTAGAGAGACTAGCGCTGGAGACCCAGTACTTC. Translated, it gives CASSLERLALETQYF.

This sequence joins TRBV29-1 and TRBJ2-7; D tentatively fits TRBD1 or TRBD2 (7 bases each). Trimming removed 5 bases at V and 1 base at J, with 21 bases between. The CDR3 is 16 residues long. Looked up from germline, CDR1 is SQVTM and CDR2 is ANQGSEA. The DNA of the CDR3 is TGCAGCGTTCATACCCAGGGGAGGGGGCGGTCCTACGAGCAGTACTTC. Translated, it gives CSVHTQGRGRSYEQYF.